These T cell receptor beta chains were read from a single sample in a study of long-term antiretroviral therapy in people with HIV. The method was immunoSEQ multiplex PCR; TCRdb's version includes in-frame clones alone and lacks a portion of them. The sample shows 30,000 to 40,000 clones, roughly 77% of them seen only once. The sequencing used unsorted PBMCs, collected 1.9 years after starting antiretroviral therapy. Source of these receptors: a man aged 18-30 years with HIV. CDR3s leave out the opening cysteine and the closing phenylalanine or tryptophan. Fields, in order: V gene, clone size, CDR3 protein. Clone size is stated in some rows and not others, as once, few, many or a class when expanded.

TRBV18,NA,ASSPQVRMGRSSYEQY
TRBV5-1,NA,ASSLGGQNTGELF
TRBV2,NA,ASSVGVRDTQY
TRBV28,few,ASRVDGGYGYT
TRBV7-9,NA,ASSLQRKDTGELF
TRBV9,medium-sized,ASSVARDRGNTGELF
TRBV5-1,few,ASSLDTTYSPLH
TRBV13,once,ASSNRQDTDTQY
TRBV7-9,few,ASSRANYGYT
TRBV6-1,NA,ASSETRGTGIFRELF
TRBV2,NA,ASRVLGLLSDTQY
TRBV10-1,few,ASSAHPRSYNEQF
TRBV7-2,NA,ARDLRGGPAGNTIY
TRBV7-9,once,ASSRPGTGGYEQY
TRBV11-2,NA,ASSTLPPTETQY
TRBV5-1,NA,ASSLEQGYEQY
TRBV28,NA,ASGQTYEQY
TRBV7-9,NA,ASSFRTGGDNSPLH
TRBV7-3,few,ASSLQGPDTGELF
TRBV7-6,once,ASGQVGDEQF
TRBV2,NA,ASSEGHLAGGPNTGELF
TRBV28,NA,ASSVEGAHEKLF
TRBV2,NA,ASSPLGDISNYGYT
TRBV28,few,ASSFLDSHYQPQH
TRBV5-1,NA,ASSGDRAGYT
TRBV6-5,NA,ASSRDHRGYT
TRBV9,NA,ASSGGGGADNEQF
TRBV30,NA,AWSHGLAEAF
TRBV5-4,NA,ASSWGAATGFLAEQY
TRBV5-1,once,ASSFHRGTEAF
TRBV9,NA,ASSEGHGTTNEQF
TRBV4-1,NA,ASSHTEKLF
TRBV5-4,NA,ASSLGGGETQY
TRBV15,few,ATSPGGNRINYGYT
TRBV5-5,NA,ASSLVAGFIAGELF
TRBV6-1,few,ASSEWIGNYEQY